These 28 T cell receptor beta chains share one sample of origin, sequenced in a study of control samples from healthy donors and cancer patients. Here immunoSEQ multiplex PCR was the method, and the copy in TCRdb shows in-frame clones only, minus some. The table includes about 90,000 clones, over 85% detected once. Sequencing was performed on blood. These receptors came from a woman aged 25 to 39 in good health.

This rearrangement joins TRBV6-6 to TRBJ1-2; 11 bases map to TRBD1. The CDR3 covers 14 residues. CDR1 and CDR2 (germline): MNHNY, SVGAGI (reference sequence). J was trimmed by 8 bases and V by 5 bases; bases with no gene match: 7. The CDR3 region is CASSGQGAAGGYTF. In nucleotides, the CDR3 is TGTGCCAGCAGTGGACAGGGGGCGGCAGGAGGCTACACCTTC.

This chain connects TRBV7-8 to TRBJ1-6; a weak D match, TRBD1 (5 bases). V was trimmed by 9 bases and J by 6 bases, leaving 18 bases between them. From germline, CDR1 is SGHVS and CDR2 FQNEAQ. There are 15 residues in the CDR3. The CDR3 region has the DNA TGTGCCAGTAGAGGAGAGGGGCGCCTTAATTCACCCCTCCACTTT. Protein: CASRGEGRLNSPLHF.

The CDR3 sequence: CASSAGTGYVQYF. For the CDR3, the DNA is TGTGCCAGCAGCGCCGGGACAGGGTATGTGCAGTACTTC. The chain employs TRBV6-5 and TRBJ2-7, with 9 bases lining up with TRBD1. Germline V gives CDR1 MNHEY, CDR2 SVGAGI. The CDR3 length is 13 residues. V gave up 6 bases and J gave up 9 bases; unmatched junction bases: 9.

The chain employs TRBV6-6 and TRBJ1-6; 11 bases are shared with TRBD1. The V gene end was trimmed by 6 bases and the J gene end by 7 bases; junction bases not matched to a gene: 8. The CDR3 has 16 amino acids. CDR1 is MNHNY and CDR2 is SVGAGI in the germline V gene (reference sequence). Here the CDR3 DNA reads TGTGCCAGCAGCTATACCGGGACAGGGGGAAATTCACCCCTCCACTTT. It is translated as CASSYTGTGGNSPLHF.

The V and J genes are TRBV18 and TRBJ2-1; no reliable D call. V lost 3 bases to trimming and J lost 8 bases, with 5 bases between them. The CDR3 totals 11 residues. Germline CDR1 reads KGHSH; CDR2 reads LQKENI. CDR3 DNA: TGTGCCAGCTCACCGGGGTATGAGCAGTTCTTC. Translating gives CASSPGYEQFF.

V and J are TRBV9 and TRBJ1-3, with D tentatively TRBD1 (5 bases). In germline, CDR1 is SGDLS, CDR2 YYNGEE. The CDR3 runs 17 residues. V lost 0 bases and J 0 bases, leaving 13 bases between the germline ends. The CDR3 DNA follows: TGTGCCAGCAGCGTAGCTTGGGCCGACAGCTCTGGAAACACCATATATTTT. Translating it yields CASSVAWADSSGNTIYF.

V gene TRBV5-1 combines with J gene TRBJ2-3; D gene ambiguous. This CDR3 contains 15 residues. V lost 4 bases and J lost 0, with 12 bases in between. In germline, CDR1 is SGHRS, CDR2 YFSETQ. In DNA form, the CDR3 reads TGCGCCAGCAGCCGTTTCGAGGCTAGCACAGATACGCAGTATTTT. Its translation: CASSRFEASTDTQYF.

This CDR3 reads CATSGTTDTGELFF. The CDR3 nucleotides read TGTGCCACCAGTGGCACGACAGACACCGGGGAGCTGTTTTTT. V usage is TRBV24-1 and J usage is TRBJ2-2; D may be TRBD1 (5 bases). Trimming shortened V by 5 bases and J by 3 bases, and 9 bases separated the two germline ends. CDR1 and CDR2 from the germline V gene are KGHDR and SFDVKD. The CDR3 totals 14 residues.

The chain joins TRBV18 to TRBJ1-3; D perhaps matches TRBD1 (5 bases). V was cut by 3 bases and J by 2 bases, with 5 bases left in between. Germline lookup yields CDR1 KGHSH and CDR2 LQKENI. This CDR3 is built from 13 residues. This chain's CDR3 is CASSPTAGNTIYF. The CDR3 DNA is TGTGCCAGCTCACCGACAGCTGGAAACACCATATATTTT.

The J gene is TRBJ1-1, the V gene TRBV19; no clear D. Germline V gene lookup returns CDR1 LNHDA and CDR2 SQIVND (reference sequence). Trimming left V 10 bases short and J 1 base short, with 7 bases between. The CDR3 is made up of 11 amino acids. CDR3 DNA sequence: TGTGCCACCCGGCGGAACACTGAAGCTTTCTTT. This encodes CATRRNTEAFF.

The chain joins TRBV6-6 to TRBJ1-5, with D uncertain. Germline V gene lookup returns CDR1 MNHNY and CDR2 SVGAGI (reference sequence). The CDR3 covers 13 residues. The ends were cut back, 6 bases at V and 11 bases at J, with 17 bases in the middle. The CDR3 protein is CASSPNAGTAQHF. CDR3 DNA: TGTGCCAGCAGCCCCAACGCCGGTACGGCCCAGCATTTT.

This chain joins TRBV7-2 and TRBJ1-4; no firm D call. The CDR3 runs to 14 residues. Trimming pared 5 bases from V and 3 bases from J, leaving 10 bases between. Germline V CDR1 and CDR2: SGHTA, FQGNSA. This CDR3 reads CASSLSLANEKLFF. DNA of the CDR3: TGTGCCAGCAGCCTGAGTCTAGCTAATGAAAAACTGTTTTTT.

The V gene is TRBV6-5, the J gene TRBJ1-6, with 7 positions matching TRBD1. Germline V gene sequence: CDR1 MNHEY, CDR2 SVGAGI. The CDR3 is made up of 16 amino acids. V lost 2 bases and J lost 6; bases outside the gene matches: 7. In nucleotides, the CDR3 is TGTGCCAGCAGTTACAAGGCAGGGGGGGTTAATTCACCCCTCCACTTT. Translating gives CASSYKAGGVNSPLHF.

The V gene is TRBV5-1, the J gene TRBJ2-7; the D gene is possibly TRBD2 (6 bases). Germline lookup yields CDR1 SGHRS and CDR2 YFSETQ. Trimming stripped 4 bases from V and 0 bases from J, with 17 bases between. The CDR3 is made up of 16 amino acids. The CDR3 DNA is TGCGCCAGCAGCGACGACGGATTGACTAGCTCCTACGAGCAGTACTTC. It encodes CASSDDGLTSSYEQYF.

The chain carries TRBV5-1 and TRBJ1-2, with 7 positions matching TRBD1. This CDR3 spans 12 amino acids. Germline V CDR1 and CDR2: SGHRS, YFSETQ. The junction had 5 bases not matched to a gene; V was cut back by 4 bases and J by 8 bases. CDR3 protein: CASSRDRVGYTF. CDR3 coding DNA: TGCGCCAGCAGCCGAGACAGGGTCGGCTACACCTTC.

The CDR3 nucleotides read TGCGCCAGCAGGCGTGGGACAGACCTCAAGAACACTGAAGCTTTCTTT. As protein: CASRRGTDLKNTEAFF. The chain employs TRBV10-1 and TRBJ1-1; 7 bases agree with TRBD1. The germline V gene has CDR1 WNHNN and CDR2 SYGVQD (reference sequence). V lost 6 bases and J lost 1; bases outside the gene matches: 11. This CDR3 has 16 amino acids.

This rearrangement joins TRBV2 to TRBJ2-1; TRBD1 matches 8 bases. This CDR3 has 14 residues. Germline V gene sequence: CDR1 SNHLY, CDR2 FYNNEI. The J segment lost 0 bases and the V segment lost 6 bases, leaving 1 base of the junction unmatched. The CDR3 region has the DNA TGTGCCAGCAGCGGACAGGGCTCCTACAATGAGCAGTTCTTC. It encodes CASSGQGSYNEQFF. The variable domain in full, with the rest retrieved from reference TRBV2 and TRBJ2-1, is EPEVTQTPSHQVTQMGQEVILRCVPISNHLYFYWYRQILGQKVEFLVSFYNNEISEKSEIFDDQFSVERPDGSNFTLKIRSTKLEDSAMYFCASSGQGSYNEQFFGPGTRLTVL.

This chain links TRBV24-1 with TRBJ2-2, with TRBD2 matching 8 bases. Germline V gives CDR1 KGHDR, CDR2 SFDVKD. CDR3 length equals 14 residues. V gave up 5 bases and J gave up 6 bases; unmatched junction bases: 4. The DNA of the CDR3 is TGTGCCACCAGTGGTATAGCGGGATCCGGGGAGCTGTTTTTT. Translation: CATSGIAGSGELFF.

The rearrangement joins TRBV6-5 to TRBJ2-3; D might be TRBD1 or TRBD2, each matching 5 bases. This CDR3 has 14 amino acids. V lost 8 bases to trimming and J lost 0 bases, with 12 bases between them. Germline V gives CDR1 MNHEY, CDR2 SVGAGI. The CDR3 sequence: CASLRGGSTDTQYF. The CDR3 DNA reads TGTGCCAGCCTGAGGGGCGGTAGCACAGATACGCAGTATTTT.

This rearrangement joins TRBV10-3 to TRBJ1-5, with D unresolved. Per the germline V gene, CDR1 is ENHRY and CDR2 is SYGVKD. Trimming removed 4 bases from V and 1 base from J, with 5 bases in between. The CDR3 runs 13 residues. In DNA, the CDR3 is TGTGCCATCAGTGGCGACAGCAATCAGCCCCAGCATTTT. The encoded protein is CAISGDSNQPQHF.

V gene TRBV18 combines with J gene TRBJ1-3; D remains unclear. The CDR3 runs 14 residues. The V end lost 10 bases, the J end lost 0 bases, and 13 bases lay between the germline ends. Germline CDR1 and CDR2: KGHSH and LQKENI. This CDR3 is CATAGSLSGNTIYF. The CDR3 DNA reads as TGTGCCACCGCGGGCAGTCTCTCTGGAAACACCATATATTTT.

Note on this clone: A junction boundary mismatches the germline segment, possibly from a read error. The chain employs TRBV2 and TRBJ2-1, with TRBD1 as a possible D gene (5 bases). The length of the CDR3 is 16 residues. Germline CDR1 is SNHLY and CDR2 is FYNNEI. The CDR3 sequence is CASSEAQGVGSNEQFF. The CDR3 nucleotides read TGTGCCAGCAGCGAAGCTCAGGGTGTCGGCAGCAATGAGCAGTTCTTC.

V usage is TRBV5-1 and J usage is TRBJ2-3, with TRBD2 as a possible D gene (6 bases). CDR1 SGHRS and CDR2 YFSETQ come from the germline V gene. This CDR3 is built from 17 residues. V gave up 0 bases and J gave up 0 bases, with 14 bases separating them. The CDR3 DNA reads TGCGCCAGCAGCTTGGCGCGTGGGGGGATAAGCACAGATACGCAGTATTTT. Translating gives CASSLARGGISTDTQYF.

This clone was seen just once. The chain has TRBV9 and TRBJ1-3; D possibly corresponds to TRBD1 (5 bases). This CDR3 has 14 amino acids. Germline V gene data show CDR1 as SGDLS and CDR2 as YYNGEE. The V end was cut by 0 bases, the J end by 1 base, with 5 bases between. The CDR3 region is CASSVGQSGNTIYF. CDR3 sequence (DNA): TGTGCCAGCAGCGTAGGACAGTCTGGAAACACCATATATTTT.

CDR3 DNA: TGTGCCAGTAGTATACCGGGGGAGCTTTACAATGAGCAGTTCTTC. Amino acid sequence: CASSIPGELYNEQFF. V and J are TRBV19 and TRBJ2-1; perhaps TRBD2 as D (6 bases). The V gene lost 2 bases and the J gene lost 4 bases, with 12 bases spanning the gap. The CDR3 covers 15 residues. Germline V lookup: CDR1 LNHDA, CDR2 SQIVND (reference sequence).

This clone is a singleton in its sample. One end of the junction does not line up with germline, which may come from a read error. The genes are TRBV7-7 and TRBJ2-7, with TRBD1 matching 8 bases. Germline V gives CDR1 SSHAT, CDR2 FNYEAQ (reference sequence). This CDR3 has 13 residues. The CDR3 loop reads CASSLDRGYEQYF. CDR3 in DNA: TGTGCTAGCAGCTTAGACAGGGGCTACGAGCAGTACTTC.

CDR3 coding DNA: TGTGCCAGCTCACCCCGGACAGGGGGCTTCACCGGGGAGCTGTTTTTT. Amino acids: CASSPRTGGFTGELFF. This chain links TRBV18 with TRBJ2-2, with 11 bases fitting TRBD1. Looked up from germline, CDR1 is KGHSH and CDR2 is LQKENI. This CDR3 region has 16 residues. After removal of 3 bases from V and 4 bases from J, the junction contained 4 bases not matched to a gene. The variable domain in full, with the rest retrieved from reference TRBV18 and TRBJ2-2, is NAGVMQNPRHLVRRRGQEARLRCSPMKGHSHVYWYRQLPEEGLKFMVYLQKENIIDESGMPKERFSAEFPKEGPSILRIQQVVRGDSAAYFCASSPRTGGFTGELFFGEGSRLTVL.

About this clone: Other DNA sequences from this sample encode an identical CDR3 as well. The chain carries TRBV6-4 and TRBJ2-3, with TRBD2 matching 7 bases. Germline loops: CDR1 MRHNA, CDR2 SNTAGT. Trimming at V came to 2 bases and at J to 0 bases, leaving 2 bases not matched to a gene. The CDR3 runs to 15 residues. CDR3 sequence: CASSDGAGSTDTQYF. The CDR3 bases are TGTGCCAGCAGTGACGGAGCGGGGAGCACAGATACGCAGTATTTT.